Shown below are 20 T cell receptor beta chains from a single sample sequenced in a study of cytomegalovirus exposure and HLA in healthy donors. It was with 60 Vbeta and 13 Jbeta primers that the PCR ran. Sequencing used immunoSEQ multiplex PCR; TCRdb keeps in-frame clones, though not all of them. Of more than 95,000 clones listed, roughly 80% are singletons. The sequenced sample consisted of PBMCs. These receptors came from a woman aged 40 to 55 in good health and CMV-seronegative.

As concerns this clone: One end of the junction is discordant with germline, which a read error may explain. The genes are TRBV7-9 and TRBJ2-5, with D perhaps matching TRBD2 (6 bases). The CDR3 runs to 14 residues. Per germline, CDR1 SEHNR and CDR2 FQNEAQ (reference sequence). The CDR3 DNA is TGTTCCAGCAGCTTTGGGGGGAGGCAAGAGACCCAGTACTTC. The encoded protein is CSSSFGGRQETQYF.

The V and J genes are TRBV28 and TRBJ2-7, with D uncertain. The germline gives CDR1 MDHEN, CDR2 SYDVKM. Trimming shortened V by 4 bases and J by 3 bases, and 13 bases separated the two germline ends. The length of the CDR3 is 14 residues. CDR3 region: CASSSPFSNYEQYF. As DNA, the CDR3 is TGTGCCAGCAGTTCTCCCTTTTCTAACTACGAGCAGTACTTC. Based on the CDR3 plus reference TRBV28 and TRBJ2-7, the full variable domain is DVKVTQSSRYLVKRTGEKVFLECVQDMDHENMFWYRQDPGLGLRLIYFSYDVKMKEKGDIPEGYSVSREKKERFSLILESASTNQTSMYLCASSSPFSNYEQYFGPGTRLTVT.

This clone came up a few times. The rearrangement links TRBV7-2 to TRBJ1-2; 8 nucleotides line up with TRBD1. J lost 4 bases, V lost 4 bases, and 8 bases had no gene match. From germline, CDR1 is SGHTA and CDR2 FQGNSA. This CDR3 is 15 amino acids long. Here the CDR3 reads CASSSRGQGVYGYTF. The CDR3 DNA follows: TGTGCCAGCAGCTCCAGGGGGCAGGGTGTCTATGGCTACACCTTC.

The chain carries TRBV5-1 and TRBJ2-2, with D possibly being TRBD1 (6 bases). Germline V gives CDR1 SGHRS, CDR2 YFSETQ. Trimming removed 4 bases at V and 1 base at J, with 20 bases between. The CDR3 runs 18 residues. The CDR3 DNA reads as TGCGCCAGCAGCCCAGGGGCGGGTCAGGGACAGAACACCGGGGAGCTGTTTTTT. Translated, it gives CASSPGAGQGQNTGELFF.

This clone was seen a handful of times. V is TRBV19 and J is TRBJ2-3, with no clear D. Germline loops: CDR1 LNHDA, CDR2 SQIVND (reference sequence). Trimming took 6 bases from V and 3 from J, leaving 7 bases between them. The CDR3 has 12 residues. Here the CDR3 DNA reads TGTGCCAGTAGCCATAGTACAGATACGCAGTATTTT. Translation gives CASSHSTDTQYF.

CDR3 in DNA: TGTGCCAGCAGTGCCCAACTAGCGGGGTCATCCTACGAGCAGTACTTC. Its protein is CASSAQLAGSSYEQYF. The genes are TRBV6-1 and TRBJ2-7; 10 bases are a match to TRBD2. V shed 4 bases and J 1 base; nucleotides not matched to a gene: 7. The CDR3 spans 16 residues. CDR1 and CDR2 from the germline V gene are MNHNS and SASEGT.

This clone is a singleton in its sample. CDR3 bases: TGCGCCAGCAGCTTGGGTGCAGGGGCCCCCGGGGAGCTGTTTTTT. This codes for CASSLGAGAPGELFF. This chain joins TRBV5-1 and TRBJ2-2; weak D call: TRBD1 (6 bases). V was cut by 0 bases and J by 6 bases, with 12 bases left in between. Germline V gives CDR1 SGHRS, CDR2 YFSETQ. There are 15 residues in the CDR3.

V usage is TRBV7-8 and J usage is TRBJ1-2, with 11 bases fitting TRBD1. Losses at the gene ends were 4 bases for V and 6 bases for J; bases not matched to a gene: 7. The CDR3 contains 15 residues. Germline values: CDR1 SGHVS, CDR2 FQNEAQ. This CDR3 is CASSWGMGQGDGYTF. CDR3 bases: TGTGCCAGCAGCTGGGGGATGGGACAGGGGGATGGCTACACCTTC.

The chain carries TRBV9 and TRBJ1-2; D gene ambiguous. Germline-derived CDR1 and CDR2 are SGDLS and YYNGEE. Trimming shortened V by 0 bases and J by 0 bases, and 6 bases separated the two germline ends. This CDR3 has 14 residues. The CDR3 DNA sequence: TGTGCCAGCAGCGTAGATCAGGCTAACTATGGCTACACCTTC. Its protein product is CASSVDQANYGYTF.

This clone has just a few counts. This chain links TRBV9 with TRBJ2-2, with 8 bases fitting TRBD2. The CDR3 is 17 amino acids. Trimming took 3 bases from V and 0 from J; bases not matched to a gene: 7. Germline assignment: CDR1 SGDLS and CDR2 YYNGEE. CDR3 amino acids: CASSAGRDGANTGELFF. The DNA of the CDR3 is TGTGCCAGCAGCGCCGGGAGGGACGGCGCGAACACCGGGGAGCTGTTTTTT.

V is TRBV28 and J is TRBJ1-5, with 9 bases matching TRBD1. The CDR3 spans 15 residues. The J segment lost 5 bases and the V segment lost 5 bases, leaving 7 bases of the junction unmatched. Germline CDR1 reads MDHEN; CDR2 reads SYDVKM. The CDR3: CASSTQDRGDQPQHF. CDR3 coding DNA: TGTGCCAGCAGTACCCAGGACAGGGGAGATCAGCCCCAGCATTTT.

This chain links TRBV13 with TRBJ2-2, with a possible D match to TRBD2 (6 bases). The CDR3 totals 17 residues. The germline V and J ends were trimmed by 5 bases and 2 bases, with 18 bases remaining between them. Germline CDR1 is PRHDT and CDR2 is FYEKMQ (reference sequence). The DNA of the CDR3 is TGTGCCAGCAGCCCAAGAGCCCGGGACTCCAACACCGGGGAGCTGTTTTTT. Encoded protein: CASSPRARDSNTGELFF. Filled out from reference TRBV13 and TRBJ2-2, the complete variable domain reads AAGVIQSPRHLIKEKRETATLKCYPIPRHDTVYWYQQGPGQDPQFLISFYEKMQSDKGSIPDRFSAQQFSDYHSELNMSSLELGDSALYFCASSPRARDSNTGELFFGEGSRLTVL.

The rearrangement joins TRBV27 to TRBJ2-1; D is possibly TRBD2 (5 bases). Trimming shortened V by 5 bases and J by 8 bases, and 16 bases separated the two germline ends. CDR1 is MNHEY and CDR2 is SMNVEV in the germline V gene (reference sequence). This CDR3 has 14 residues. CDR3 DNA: TGTGCCAGCAGTCCGACTCGACTAATTGATGAGCAGTTCTTC. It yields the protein CASSPTRLIDEQFF.

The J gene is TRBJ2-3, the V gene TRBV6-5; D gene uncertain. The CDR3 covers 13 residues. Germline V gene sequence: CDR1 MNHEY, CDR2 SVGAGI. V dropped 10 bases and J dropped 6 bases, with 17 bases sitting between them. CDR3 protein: CATYPPIGDTQYF. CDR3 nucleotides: TGTGCCACTTACCCGCCCATCGGGGATACGCAGTATTTT.

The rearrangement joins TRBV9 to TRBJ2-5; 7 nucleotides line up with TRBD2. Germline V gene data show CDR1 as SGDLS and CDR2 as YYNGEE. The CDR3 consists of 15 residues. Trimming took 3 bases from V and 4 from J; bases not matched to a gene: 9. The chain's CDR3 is CASSEGGGSGETQYF. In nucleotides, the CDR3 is TGTGCCAGCAGCGAAGGCGGCGGGAGTGGAGAGACCCAGTACTTC.

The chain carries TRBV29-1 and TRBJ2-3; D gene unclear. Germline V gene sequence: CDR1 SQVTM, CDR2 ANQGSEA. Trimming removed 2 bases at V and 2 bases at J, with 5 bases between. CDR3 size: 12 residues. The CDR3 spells CSVETATDTQYF. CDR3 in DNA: TGCAGCGTTGAAACAGCCACAGATACGCAGTATTTT.

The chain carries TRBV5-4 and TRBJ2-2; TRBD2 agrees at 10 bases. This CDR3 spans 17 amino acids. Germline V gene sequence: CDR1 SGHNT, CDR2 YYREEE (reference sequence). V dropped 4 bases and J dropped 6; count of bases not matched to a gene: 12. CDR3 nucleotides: TGTGCCAGCAGCCCGCCGGGAGTAGCGGGAGGATCCGGGGAGCTGTTTTTT. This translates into CASSPPGVAGGSGELFF.

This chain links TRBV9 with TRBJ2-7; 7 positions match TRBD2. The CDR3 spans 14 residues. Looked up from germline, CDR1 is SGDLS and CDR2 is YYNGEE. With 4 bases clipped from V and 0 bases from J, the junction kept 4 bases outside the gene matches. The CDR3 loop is CASSPGGTSYEQYF. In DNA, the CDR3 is TGTGCCAGCAGCCCGGGAGGCACCTCCTACGAGCAGTACTTC.

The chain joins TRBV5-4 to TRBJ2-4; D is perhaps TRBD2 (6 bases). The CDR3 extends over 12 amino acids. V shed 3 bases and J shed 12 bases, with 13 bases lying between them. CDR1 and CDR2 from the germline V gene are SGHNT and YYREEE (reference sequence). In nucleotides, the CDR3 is TGTGCCAGCAGCTGGAGGGACGGAAATCAGTACTTC. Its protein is CASSWRDGNQYF.

CDR3 DNA sequence: TGTGCCAGTAGTATAGCGGGAGGAGTGTTCCACGAGCAGTACTTC. Translating gives CASSIAGGVFHEQYF. The chain is built from TRBV19 and TRBJ2-7; 7 bases map to TRBD2. The CDR3 runs 15 residues. Germline V CDR1 and CDR2: LNHDA, SQIVND (reference sequence). J was trimmed by 5 bases and V by 1 base; bases with no gene match: 8.